Included here is one TCR beta chain sequence, with context. One end of the junction fails to match germline, which may point to a read error. The CDR3 is made up of 13 amino acids. Germline CDR1 is SSHAT and CDR2 is FNYEAQ (reference sequence). These data come from a study of blood T cell repertoires in COVID-19. Study-level background: Sources were T cells, B-cell-depleted T cells, or PBMCs; the material itself was cDNA or gDNA.

Per the original data handling: By means of reference gene primer amplification, nucleated cell counts were estimated. Profiled with immunoSEQ multiplex PCR; TCRdb holds only in-frame clones, not every one. For V, J and clone size, that table is used; D and trimming come from the DNA. The sample contains fewer than 150,000 clones, around 85% of which appear only once. The clonotype comes from a man in his forties or fifties with acute or convalescent COVID-19. The specimen sequenced was peripheral blood. This chain connects TRBV7-7 to TRBJ2-1; D remains unclear. The chain's CDR3 is CASSSRLGNEQFF. CDR3 in DNA: TGTGCTAGCAGCTCGCGGCTAGGAAATGAGCAGTTCTTC.